The T cell receptor beta chain under discussion was sequenced for a study of cytomegalovirus exposure and HLA in healthy donors. Across the study: Most donors, roughly 84% of some 400 genotyped, fell in the Caucasian-associated ancestry cluster.

About this clone: Its antigen is as yet unknown.

CDR1 is SGHAT, CDR2 FQNNGV, per germline. J lost 6 bases, V lost 5 bases, and 13 bases had no gene match. CDR3 length: 17 amino acids. Study outcomes and limitations: TCR beta sequences reportedly predicted most subjects' HLA-A and HLA-B alleles accurately.

This PCR relied on a set of 60 Vbeta primers and 13 Jbeta primers. Sequencing used immunoSEQ multiplex PCR; TCRdb keeps in-frame clones, though not all of them. The sample comprises around 220,000 clones, over 75% of which are singletons, and about 1.8% rests with the top ten. Sequenced material: PBMCs. The receptor was isolated from a man between 18 and 35 years old in good health and CMV-seronegative. The chain links TRBV11-2 to TRBJ2-2, with 9 bases fitting TRBD1. The CDR3, as DNA: TGTGCCAGCAGCCCTCCGGGACAGGGATTAATCGCCGGGGAGCTGTTTTTT. Its translation is CASSPPGQGLIAGELFF. Using reference TRBV11-2 and TRBJ2-2 for the parts outside the CDR3, the full variable domain is EAGVAQSPRYKIIEKRQSVAFWCNPISGHATLYWYQQILGQGPKLLIQFQNNGVVDDSQLPKDRFSAERLKGVDSTLKIQPAKLEDSAVYLCASSPPGQGLIAGELFFGEGSRLTVL.